This T cell receptor beta chain was sequenced for a study of blood T cell repertoires in COVID-19. Study in general: The analysed material was cDNA or gDNA that came from T cells, B-cell-depleted T cells, or PBMCs.

Under the authors' procedure: Reference gene primers were amplified, and this amplification served to estimate nucleated cell counts. TCRdb keeps only in-frame clones here, not all; method: immunoSEQ multiplex PCR. V, J and clone size are those of that table, while D and trimming were read from the DNA. The table lists roughly 100,000 clones, roughly four fifths of them singletons, with around 10% in the top ten. The CDR3 has 15 amino acids. CDR1 and CDR2 (germline): SGHTA, FQGNSA. V trimming: 5 bases; J trimming: 7 bases; junction bases outside the gene matches: 7. This sequence originates from a woman in her 70s with acute or convalescent COVID-19. V gene TRBV7-2 combines with J gene TRBJ2-7; TRBD2 matches 14 bases. Sequencing input: peripheral blood. In DNA, the CDR3 is TGTGCCAGCAGCGACAGACTAGCGGGAGGGAAAGAGCAGTACTTC. Residues: CASSDRLAGGKEQYF.